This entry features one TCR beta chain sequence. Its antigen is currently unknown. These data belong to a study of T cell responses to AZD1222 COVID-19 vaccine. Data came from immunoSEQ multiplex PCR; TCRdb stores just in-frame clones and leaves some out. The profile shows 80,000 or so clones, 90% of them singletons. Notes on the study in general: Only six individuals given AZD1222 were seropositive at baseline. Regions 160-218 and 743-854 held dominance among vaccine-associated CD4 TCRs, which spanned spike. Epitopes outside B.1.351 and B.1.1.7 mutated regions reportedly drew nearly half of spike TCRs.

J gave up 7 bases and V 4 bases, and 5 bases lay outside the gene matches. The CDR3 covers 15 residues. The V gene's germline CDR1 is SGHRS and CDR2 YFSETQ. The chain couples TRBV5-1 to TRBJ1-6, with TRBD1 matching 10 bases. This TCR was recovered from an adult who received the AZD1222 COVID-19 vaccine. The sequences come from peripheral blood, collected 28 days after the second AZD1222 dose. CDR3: CASSPGDRGNSPLHF. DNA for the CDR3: TGCGCCAGCAGCCCGGGGGACAGGGGCAATTCACCCCTCCACTTT.